Listed here is a single T cell receptor beta chain. What it binds is unknown. J lost 5 bases, V lost 3 bases, and 11 bases had no gene match. Germline lookup yields CDR1 SGHTA and CDR2 FQGTGA. The CDR3 runs 16 residues. These data belong to a study of T cell responses to AZD1222 COVID-19 vaccine. Pooling was applied to second doses at about 4 or about 12 weeks. Measured with immunoSEQ multiplex PCR; TCRdb has only the in-frame clones, and not every one. The data contain roughly 80,000 clones, roughly nine tenths of them singletons. Points from the study as a whole: The span of vaccine-associated CD4 TCRs extended across spike, with dominance at 160-218 and 743-854. Seropositivity was recorded at baseline in only 6 or 7 AZD1222 recipients. A reported finding is that nearly half of spike-specific TCRs target unmutated variant regions.

The receptor was isolated from an adult who received the AZD1222 COVID-19 vaccine. Source: peripheral blood, taken 28 days after the second AZD1222 dose. The chain has TRBV7-3 and TRBJ2-3; TRBD2 matches 7 bases. In DNA form, the CDR3 reads TGTGCCAGCAGCTTGTTTCCGGGGGGAACAAAAGATACGCAGTATTTT. Protein: CASSLFPGGTKDTQYF.